Reported below is one TCR beta chain. Antigen: not known. RNA amounts of about 0.5 to 1 ug underwent reverse transcription with random hexamers. Amplification of TCR beta CDR3 by immunoSEQ multiplex PCR spanned 54 Vbeta and 13 Jbeta. TCRdb independently ran MiXCR on the immunoSEQ multiplex PCR reads; one entry per CDR3 protein. This table has some 60,000 distinct CDR3 sequences, around 94% appearing once. CD8+ and CD4+ T cells were negatively isolated; TEMRA cells were FACS-enriched. The data are from a study of CD8 T cells in Susac syndrome. The CDR3 runs to 14 residues. Per germline, CDR1 LNHDA and CDR2 SQIVND (reference sequence). Trimming stripped 6 bases from V and 7 bases from J, with 15 bases between. Broader study findings: As the study acknowledged, the number of individuals who were part of its TCR sequencing and HLA analysis was relatively small.

The rearrangement uses TRBV19 and TRBJ2-2; TRBD1 might be the D (5 bases). The sample consisted of CD8+ T cells from PBMCs. This sequence originates from a human donor in good health. The CDR3 region is CASRNAGWGGELFF. The DNA for the CDR3 is TGTGCCAGTAGGAATGCAGGGTGGGGCGGGGAGCTGTTTTTT.